The entry below gives a single T cell receptor beta chain sequence along with its context. This sample is part of a study of blood T cell repertoires in COVID-19. Study-level information: Spain, Italy and the United States supplied samples that represented acute and convalescent COVID-19.

Per the study methods: It was from reference gene primer amplification that nucleated cell counts were estimated. Sequencing was performed with immunoSEQ multiplex PCR; in TCRdb, only in-frame clones are kept and a portion is missing. That table supplies the V and J calls and clone size; D and trimming were determined from the DNA. The sample yields 250,000 to 300,000 clones, roughly 80% seen once. There are 12 residues in the CDR3. CDR1 and CDR2 from the germline V gene are LGHDT and YNNKEL (reference sequence). Germline trimming cut 2 bases from V and 8 bases from J; bases unmatched to any gene: 2. Those who participated ranged in age from roughly 18 to 89 years and resided in about two dozen US areas. Before they entered the study, exposed participants had met a COVID-19 case within 2 weeks.

Source material: PBMCs or T cells enriched from blood (not recorded which). V gene TRBV3-1 (or the pseudogene TRBV3-2) combines with J gene TRBJ1-1; 7 positions agree with TRBD1. This sequence was found in a man aged 35 to 55 who had been exposed to COVID-19. The CDR3 coding sequence is TGTGCCAGCAGCCAAACAGGGGCCGAAGCTTTCTTT. Translation gives CASSQTGAEAFF.